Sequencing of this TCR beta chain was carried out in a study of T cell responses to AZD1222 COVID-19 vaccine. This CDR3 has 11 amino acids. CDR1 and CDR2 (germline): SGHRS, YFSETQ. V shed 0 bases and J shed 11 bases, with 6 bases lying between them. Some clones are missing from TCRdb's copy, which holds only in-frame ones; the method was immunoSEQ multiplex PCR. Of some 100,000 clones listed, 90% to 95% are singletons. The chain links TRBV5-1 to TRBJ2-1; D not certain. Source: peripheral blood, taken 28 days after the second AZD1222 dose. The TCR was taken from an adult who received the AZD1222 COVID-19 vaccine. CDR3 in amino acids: CASSLGGKQFF. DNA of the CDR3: TGCGCCAGCAGCTTGGGCGGTAAGCAGTTCTTC.